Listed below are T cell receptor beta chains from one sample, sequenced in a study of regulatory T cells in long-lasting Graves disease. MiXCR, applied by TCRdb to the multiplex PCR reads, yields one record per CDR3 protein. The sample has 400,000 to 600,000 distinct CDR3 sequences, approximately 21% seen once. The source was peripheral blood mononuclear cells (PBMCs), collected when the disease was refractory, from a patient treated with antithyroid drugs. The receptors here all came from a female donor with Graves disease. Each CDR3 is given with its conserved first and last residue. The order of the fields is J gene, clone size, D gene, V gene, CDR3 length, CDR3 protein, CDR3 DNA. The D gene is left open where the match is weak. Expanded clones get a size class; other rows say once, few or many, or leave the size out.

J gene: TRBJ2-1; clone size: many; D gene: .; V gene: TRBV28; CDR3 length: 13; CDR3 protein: CASSLGPYNEQFF; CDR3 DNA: TGTGCCAGCAGTCTCGGACCCTACAATGAGCAGTTCTTC
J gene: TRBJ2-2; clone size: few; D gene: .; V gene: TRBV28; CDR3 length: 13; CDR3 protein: CASSLIKGGELFF; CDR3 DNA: TGTGCCAGCAGTTTAATTAAAGGCGGGGAGCTGTTTTTT
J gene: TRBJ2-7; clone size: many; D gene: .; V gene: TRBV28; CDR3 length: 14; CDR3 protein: CASSLGQGHYEQYF; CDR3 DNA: TGTGCCAGCAGTTTAGGGCAGGGCCATTACGAGCAGTACTTC
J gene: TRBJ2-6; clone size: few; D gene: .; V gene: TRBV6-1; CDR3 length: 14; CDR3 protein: CASGGTSGANVLTF; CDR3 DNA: TGTGCCAGCGGGGGAACCTCTGGGGCCAACGTCCTGACTTTC
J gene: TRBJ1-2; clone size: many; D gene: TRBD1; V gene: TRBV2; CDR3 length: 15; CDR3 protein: CASSEGLGQSYGYTF; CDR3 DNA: TGTGCCAGCAGTGAAGGCCTGGGACAGAGCTATGGCTACACCTTC
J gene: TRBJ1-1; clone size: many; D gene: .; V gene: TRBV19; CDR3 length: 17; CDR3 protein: CASSIEGHSGMNTEAFF; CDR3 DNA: TGTGCCAGTAGTATAGAAGGACATTCGGGGATGAACACTGAAGCTTTCTTT
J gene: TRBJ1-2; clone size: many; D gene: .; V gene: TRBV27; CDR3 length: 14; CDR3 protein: CASSSGTSHHGYTF; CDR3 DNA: TGTGCCAGCAGTTCCGGGACCTCCCACCATGGCTACACCTTC
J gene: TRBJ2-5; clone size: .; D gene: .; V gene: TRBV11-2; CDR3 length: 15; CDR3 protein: CASSLGASPRETQYF; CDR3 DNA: TGTGCCAGCAGCTTAGGAGCTTCACCGCGGGAGACCCAGTACTTC
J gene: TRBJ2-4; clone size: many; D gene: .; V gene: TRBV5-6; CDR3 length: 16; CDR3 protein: CASSPRLPLAKNIQYF; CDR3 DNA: TGTGCCAGCAGCCCTCGGTTACCGCTAGCCAAAAACATTCAGTACTTC
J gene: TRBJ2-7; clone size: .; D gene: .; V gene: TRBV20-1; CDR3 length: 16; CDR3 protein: CSARDPGGIQTYEQYF; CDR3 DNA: TGCAGTGCTAGAGATCCCGGCGGGATCCAAACCTACGAGCAGTACTTC
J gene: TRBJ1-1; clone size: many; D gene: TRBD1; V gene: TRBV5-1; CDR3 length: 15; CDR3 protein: CASSSGQALNTEAFF; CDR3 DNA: TGTGCCAGCAGCTCAGGACAGGCTTTGAACACTGAAGCTTTCTTT